Each of the 8 T cell receptor beta chains below was sequenced from the same sample in a study of CD8 T cells in Susac syndrome. cDNA came from about 0.5 to 1 ug RNA primed by random hexamers. TCRdb called the immunoSEQ multiplex PCR reads again in MiXCR, with one record for every CDR3 protein. The sample holds around 77,000 distinct CDR3 sequences; 96% are singletons and the top ten take more than 0.09%. Material: CD4+ T cells from PBMCs. The receptors derive from a human donor with multiple sclerosis.

The V and J genes are TRBV24-1 and TRBJ1-2; D remains unclear. Germline V CDR1 and CDR2: KGHDR, SFDVKD. The length of the CDR3 is 13 residues. Trimming removed 4 bases from V and 7 bases from J, with 12 bases in between. This CDR3 is CATSDRFSSGYTF. DNA of the CDR3: TGTGCCACCAGTGACAGGTTTAGCAGTGGCTACACCTTC.

The chain carries TRBV4-1 and TRBJ2-2; weak D call: TRBD2 (5 bases). Trimming pared 2 bases from V and 2 bases from J, leaving 12 bases between. This CDR3 has 16 amino acids. Germline V gene sequence: CDR1 MGHRA, CDR2 YSYEKL. CDR3 sequence: CASSQPRLTNTGELFF. As DNA, the CDR3 is TGCGCCAGCAGCCAACCTAGACTAACTAACACCGGGGAGCTGTTTTTT.

The chain is built from TRBV27 and TRBJ2-3; perhaps TRBD1 as D (5 bases). CDR3 length: 12 residues. V lost 3 bases and J 9 bases, leaving 10 bases between the germline ends. Germline V lookup: CDR1 MNHEY, CDR2 SMNVEV (reference sequence). The CDR3 DNA reads TGTGCCAGCAGTTTGGGGAAGGGGACGCAGTATTTT. It codes for CASSLGKGTQYF.

A single count supports this clonotype. The gene calls are TRBV2 and TRBJ2-1; D is perhaps TRBD1 or TRBD2 (7 bases each). The CDR3 consists of 13 residues. Germline V CDR1 and CDR2: SNHLY, FYNNEI. V shed 6 bases and J shed 8 bases, with 14 bases lying between them. In DNA, the CDR3 is TGTGCCAGCAGACGGGGAGGGGGCGATGAGCAGTTCTTC. This gives the protein CASRRGGGDEQFF. The full variable domain, rest sourced from reference TRBV2 and TRBJ2-1, is EPEVTQTPSHQVTQMGQEVILRCVPISNHLYFYWYRQILGQKVEFLVSFYNNEISEKSEIFDDQFSVERPDGSNFTLKIRSTKLEDSAMYFCASRRGGGDEQFFGPGTRLTVL.

The chain carries TRBV28 and TRBJ1-5; D is unclear. Per germline, CDR1 MDHEN and CDR2 SYDVKM. Trimming cost V 6 bases and J 2 bases, with 8 bases left between them. The CDR3 has 13 residues. CDR3 sequence: CASRRVGNQPQHF. CDR3 DNA: TGTGCCAGCAGACGGGTGGGCAATCAGCCCCAGCATTTT.

Comment on this clonotype: The junction departs from germline at one end; a sequencing error may be responsible. DNA for the CDR3: TGCAGCGTCTTAGGAGGGACAGGAAACACTGAAGTTTTCTTT. Translating it yields CSVLGGTGNTEVFF. This sequence joins TRBV29-1 and TRBJ1-1, with TRBD1 matching over 8 bases. This CDR3 has 14 amino acids. Germline assignment: CDR1 SQVTM and CDR2 ANQGSEA.

With respect to this clonotype: At one of its ends the junction is not consistent with the germline gene, which may arise from a read error. The chain uses TRBV7-7 and TRBJ2-5, with a weak D call TRBD2 (5 bases). Germline assignment: CDR1 SSHAT and CDR2 FNYEAQ (reference sequence). The CDR3 covers 14 residues. CDR3 loop: CASSLALLGGTQYF. The CDR3 nucleotides are TGTGCTAGCAGCTTAGCCCTCCTTGGAGGGACCCAGTACTTC.

The chain uses TRBV2 and TRBJ2-7; D might be TRBD1 (5 bases). Trimming left V 7 bases short and J 7 bases short, with 17 bases between. Germline-derived CDR1 and CDR2 are SNHLY and FYNNEI. The CDR3 has 13 residues. The CDR3, as DNA: TGTGCCAGCACCCTTCACGACAGTAGGGAGCAGTACTTC. It specifies CASTLHDSREQYF.